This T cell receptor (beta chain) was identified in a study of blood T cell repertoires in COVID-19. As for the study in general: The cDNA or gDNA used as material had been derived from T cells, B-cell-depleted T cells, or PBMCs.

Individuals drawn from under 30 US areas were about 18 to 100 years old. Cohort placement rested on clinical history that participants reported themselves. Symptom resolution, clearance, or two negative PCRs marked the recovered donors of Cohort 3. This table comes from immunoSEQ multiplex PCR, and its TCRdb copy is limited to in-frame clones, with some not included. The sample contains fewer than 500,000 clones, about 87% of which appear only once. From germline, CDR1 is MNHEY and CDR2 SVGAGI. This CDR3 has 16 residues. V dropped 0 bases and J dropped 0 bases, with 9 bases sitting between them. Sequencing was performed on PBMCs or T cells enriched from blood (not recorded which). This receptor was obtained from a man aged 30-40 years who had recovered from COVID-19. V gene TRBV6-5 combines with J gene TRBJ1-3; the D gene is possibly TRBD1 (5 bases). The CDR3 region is CASSYSDSYSGNTIYF. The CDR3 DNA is TGTGCCAGCAGTTACTCTGACAGCTACTCTGGAAACACCATATATTTT.